These 4 T cell receptor beta chains were all obtained from the same sample, sequenced in a study of early T cells in non-severe SARS-CoV-2 infection. TCRdb re-analysed the 5' RACE reads in MiXCR, keeping a single row per CDR3 protein. Here the sample spans 45,000 to 55,000 distinct CDR3 sequences, 5.5% to 7.5% being singletons. The source material was whole blood. The receptors were gathered from an adult who was a healthcare worker with PCR-confirmed SARS-CoV-2 infection or an uninfected control (not recorded which).

This clonotype was detected ten times or more. V is TRBV7-2 and J is TRBJ2-3, with 9 positions matching TRBD2. The V and J ends lost 1 base and 2 bases, in that order; junction bases with no gene match: 4. Looked up from germline, CDR1 is SGHTA and CDR2 is FQGNSA. This CDR3 is 16 amino acids long. The CDR3 is CASSLGLAGPTDTQYF. The CDR3 bases are TGTGCCAGCAGCTTAGGGCTAGCGGGACCCACAGATACGCAGTATTTT.

This clonotype has a count of ten or more. The chain couples TRBV20-1 to TRBJ2-7, with TRBD2 as a possible D gene (6 bases). The germline CDR1 and CDR2 sequences are DFQATT and SNEGSKA (reference sequence). The CDR3 is 19 residues long. V lost 3 bases, J lost 3 bases, and 30 bases lay in between. CDR3 nucleotide sequence: TGCAGTGCTAGTGGGGCTGGCGGGATCCTAAAAAACAAACTCTACGAGCAGTACTTC. This encodes CSASGAGGILKNKLYEQYF.

This clonotype was picked up many times. The chain employs TRBV20-1 and TRBJ2-5; D assignment may be TRBD1 or TRBD2 (5 bases each). V lost 6 bases, J lost 2 bases, and 16 bases lay in between. Germline V gene lookup returns CDR1 DFQATT and CDR2 SNEGSKA (reference sequence). The CDR3 runs to 14 residues. The CDR3 reads CSAPGPGRQETQYF. For the CDR3, the DNA is TGCAGTGCGCCTGGGCCGGGGCGACAAGAGACCCAGTACTTC.

This clonotype appeared many times. The V and J genes are TRBV12-3 or TRBV12-4 and TRBJ2-7; the D gene is possibly TRBD1 (6 bases). The CDR3 covers 14 residues. V lost 3 bases and J lost 3, with 12 bases in between. DNA of the CDR3: TGTGCCAGCAGTTTGGTGGGGACATACTACGAGCAGTACTTC. This sequence encodes CASSLVGTYYEQYF.